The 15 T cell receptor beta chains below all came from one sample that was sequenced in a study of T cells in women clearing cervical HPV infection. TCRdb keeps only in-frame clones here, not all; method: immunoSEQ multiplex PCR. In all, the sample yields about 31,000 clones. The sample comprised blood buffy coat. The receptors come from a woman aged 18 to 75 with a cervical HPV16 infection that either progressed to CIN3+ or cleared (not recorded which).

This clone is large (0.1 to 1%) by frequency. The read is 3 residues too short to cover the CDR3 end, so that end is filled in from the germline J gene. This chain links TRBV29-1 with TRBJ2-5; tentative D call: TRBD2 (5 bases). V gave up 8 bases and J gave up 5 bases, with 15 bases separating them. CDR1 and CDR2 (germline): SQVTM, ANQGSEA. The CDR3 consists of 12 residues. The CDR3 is CSPSGPGETQYF. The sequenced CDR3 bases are TGCAGCCCTTCCGGGCCGGGGGAGACC.

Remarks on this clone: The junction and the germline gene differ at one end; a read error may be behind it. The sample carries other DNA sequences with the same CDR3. The sequenced part of the CDR3 DNA is TGTGCTAGTAGTTTGGACTGGGTTCGAGATACG. It translates to CASSLDWVRDT. The full CDR3 protein is CASSLDWVRDTQYF. This sequence joins TRBV19 and TRBJ2-3, with D possibly TRBD2 on 5 matching bases. The read stops 3 residues short of the end of the CDR3; the missing end is completed from the germline J gene. The CDR3 is 14 residues long. Germline CDR1 LNHDA, CDR2 SQIVND (reference sequence).

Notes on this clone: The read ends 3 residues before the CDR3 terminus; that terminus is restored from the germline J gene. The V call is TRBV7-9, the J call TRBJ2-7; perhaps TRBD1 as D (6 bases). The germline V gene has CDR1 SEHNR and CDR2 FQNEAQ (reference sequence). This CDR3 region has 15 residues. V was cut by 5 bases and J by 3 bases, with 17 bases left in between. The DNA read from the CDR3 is TGTGCCAGCAGCCTAGGACAGTTGGGCTACTACGAG. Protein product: CASSLGQLGYYE. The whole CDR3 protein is CASSLGQLGYYEQYF.

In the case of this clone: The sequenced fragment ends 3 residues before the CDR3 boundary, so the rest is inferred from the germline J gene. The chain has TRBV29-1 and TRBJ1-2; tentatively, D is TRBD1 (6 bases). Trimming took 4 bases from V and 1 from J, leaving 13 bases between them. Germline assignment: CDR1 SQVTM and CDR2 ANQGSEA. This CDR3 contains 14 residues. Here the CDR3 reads CSVGVTGFNYGYTF. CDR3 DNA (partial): TGCAGCGTTGGAGTCACAGGGTTTAACTATGGC.

The CDR3 bases that were read are TGCAGTGCTAGAGCCCCCCTAGCGGGAGGGCCGGCAGAGACC. Residues: CSARAPLAGGPAET. The whole CDR3 region reads CSARAPLAGGPAETQYF. This rearrangement joins TRBV20-1 to TRBJ2-5; TRBD2 aligns across 12 bases. The missing CDR3 end, 3 residues past where the read stops, is filled in from the germline J gene. The CDR3 covers 17 residues. J was trimmed by 4 bases and V by 1 base; bases with no gene match: 10. CDR1 is DFQATT and CDR2 is SNEGSKA in the germline V gene (reference sequence).

CDR3 loop: CASSLTGGGGQPQHF. The part of the CDR3 DNA that was read is TGTGCCAGCAGCTTAACTGGGGGCGGGGGTCAGCCC. The V and J genes are TRBV7-2 and TRBJ1-5, with D possibly being TRBD1 (6 bases). The read gets to within 3 residues of the CDR3 end, and the germline J gene fills in the rest. The CDR3 has 15 residues. Germline-derived CDR1 and CDR2 are SGHTA and FQGNSA. Trimming left V 2 bases short and J 6 bases short, with 14 bases between.

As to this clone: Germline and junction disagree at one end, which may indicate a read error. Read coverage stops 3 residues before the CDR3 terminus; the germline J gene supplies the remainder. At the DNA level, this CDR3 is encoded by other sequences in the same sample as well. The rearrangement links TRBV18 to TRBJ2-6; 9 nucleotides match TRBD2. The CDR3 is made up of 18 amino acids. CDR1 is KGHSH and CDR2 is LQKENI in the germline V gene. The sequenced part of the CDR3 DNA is TGTGCCAGTTCACCAATGAGCGGGGGGAACTCTGGGGCCAACGTC. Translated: CASSPMSGGNSGANV. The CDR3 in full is CASSPMSGGNSGANVLTF.

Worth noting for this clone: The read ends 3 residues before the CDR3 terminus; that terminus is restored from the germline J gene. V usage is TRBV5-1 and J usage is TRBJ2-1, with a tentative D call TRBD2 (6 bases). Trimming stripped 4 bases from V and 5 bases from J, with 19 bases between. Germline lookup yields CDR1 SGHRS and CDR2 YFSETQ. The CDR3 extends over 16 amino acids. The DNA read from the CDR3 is TGCGCCAGCAGCCCCTCGGGGCCCCTAGCGAACAATGAG. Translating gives CASSPSGPLANNE. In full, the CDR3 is CASSPSGPLANNEQFF.

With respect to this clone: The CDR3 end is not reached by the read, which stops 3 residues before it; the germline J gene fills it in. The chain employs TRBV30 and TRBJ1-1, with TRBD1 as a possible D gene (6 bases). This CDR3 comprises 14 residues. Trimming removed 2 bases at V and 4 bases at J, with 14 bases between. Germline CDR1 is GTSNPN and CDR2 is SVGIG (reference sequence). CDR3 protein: CAWSPIGRGTEAFF. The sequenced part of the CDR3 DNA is TGTGCCTGGAGTCCCATCGGCAGGGGCACTGAA.

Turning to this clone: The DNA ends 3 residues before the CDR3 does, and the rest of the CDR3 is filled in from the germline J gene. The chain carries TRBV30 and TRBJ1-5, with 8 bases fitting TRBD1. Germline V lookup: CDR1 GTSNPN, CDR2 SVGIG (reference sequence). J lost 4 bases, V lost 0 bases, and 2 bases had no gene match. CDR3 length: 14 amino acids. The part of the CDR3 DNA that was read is TGTGCCTGGAGTGTGGGACAGGAGAATCAGCCC. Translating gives CAWSVGQENQP. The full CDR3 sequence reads CAWSVGQENQPQHF.

CDR3 bases read: TGCGCCAGCAGCTTGGACAGGGGAACTGAA. Translated, it gives CASSLDRGTE. The complete CDR3 sequence is CASSLDRGTEAFF. The chain couples TRBV5-1 to TRBJ1-1, with TRBD1 matching 7 bases. The read is 3 residues too short to cover the CDR3 end, so that end is filled in from the germline J gene. CDR1 SGHRS and CDR2 YFSETQ come from the germline V gene. V lost 0 bases and J lost 5; bases outside the gene matches: 1. CDR3 size: 13 residues.

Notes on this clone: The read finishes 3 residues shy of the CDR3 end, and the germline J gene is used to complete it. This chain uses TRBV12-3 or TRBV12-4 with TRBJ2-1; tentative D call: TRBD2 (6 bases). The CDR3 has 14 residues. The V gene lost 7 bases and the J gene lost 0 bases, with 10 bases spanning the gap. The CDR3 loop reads CASNIAASYNEQFF. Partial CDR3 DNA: TGTGCCAGCAATATAGCGGCCTCCTACAATGAG.

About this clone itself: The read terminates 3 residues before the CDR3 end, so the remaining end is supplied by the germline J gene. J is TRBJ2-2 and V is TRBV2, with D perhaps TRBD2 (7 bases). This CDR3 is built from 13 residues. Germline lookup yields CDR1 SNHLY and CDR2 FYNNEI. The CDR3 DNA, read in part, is TGTGCCAGCAGAGGGGGGGTTAATGAAAAG. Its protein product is CASRGGVNEK. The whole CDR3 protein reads CASRGGVNEKLFF.

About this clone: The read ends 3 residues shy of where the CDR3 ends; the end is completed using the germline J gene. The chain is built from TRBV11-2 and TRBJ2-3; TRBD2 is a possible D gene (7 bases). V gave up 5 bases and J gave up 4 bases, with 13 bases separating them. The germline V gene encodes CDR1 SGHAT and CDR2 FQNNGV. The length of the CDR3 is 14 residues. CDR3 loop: CASSPRGAPDTQYF. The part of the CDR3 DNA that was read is TGTGCCAGCAGCCCACGGGGGGCCCCAGATACG.

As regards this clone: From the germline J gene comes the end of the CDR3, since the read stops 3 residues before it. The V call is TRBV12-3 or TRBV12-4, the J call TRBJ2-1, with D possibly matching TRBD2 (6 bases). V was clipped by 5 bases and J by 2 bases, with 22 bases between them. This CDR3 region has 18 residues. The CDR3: CASSPGTHLSWTYNEQFF. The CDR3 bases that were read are TGTGCCAGCAGTCCCGGGACTCACCTCAGCTGGACCTACAATGAG.